These 21 T cell receptor beta chains were all obtained from the same sample, sequenced in a study of post-analysis software for immune sequencing data. Study-level findings and limits: TRBV segments more frequent in patients than in controls numbered roughly 5 and included TRBV5-6, TRBV5-1 and TRBV20-1.

Each TCR beta cDNA library carried unique molecular identifiers. TCRdb reanalysed the PCR reads using MiXCR and keeps one entry per CDR3 protein. The sample holds 550,000 to 700,000 distinct CDR3 sequences; roughly two fifths are singletons and the top ten take 1.7%. No antigen is known for these receptors. The sequencing input was blood. These receptors originate from a girl aged 10-17 years with multiple sclerosis.

The V and J genes are TRBV4-1 and TRBJ1-1; a weak D match, TRBD1 (5 bases). The germline V and J ends were trimmed by 3 bases and 8 bases, with 16 bases remaining between them. This CDR3 is 14 amino acids long. Germline CDR1 reads MGHRA; CDR2 reads YSYEKL. Here the CDR3 DNA reads TGCGCCAGCAGCCAGGGTTGGGGAAACAGGGAAGCTTTCTTT. This encodes CASSQGWGNREAFF.

There are a few counts of this clonotype. One end of the junction fails to match germline, which may point to a read error. This sequence joins TRBV12-3 or TRBV12-4 and TRBJ2-7; D might be TRBD1 or TRBD2, each matching 6 bases. The CDR3 loop spans 16 amino acids. CDR3 sequence (DNA): TGCGCCAGCAGCCTACGGGGGCAGGCGAGCTCCTACGAGCAGTACTTC. It is translated as CASSLRGQASSYEQYF.

The count of this clonotype is one. A read error is likely, as this CDR3 ends without the conserved phenylalanine or tryptophan. The CDR3 spells CASSLWGQTQSNYGYTY. The DNA of the CDR3 is TGCGCCAGCAGCTTGTGGGGACAGACCCAGTCTAACTATGGCTACACCTAC. The chain combines TRBV5-1 with TRBJ1-2, with TRBD1 matching over 7 bases. CDR1 is SGHRS, CDR2 YFSETQ, per germline. The CDR3 has 17 amino acids. The junction had 9 bases not matched to a gene; V was cut back by 1 base and J by 0 bases.

The CDR3 is CSAREGHPTDTQYF. CDR3 coding DNA: TGCAGTGCTAGAGAGGGGCACCCCACAGATACGCAGTATTTT. The V and J genes are TRBV20-1 and TRBJ2-3, with D possibly matching TRBD1 (5 bases). V was trimmed by 0 bases and J by 2 bases, leaving 9 bases between them. The CDR3 totals 14 residues. The germline V gene has CDR1 DFQATT and CDR2 SNEGSKA (reference sequence).

This clonotype was detected ten times or more. The chain couples TRBV3-1 to TRBJ2-7; D call uncertain. Per the germline V gene, CDR1 is LGHDT and CDR2 is YNNKEL (reference sequence). V was cut by 1 base and J by 9 bases, with 7 bases left in between. This CDR3 is 11 amino acids long. The CDR3 loop is CASSQADLQYF. CDR3 in DNA: TGTGCCAGCAGCCAAGCGGACCTGCAGTACTTC.

This clonotype was seen only a few times. This chain links TRBV4-2 with TRBJ2-1, with no clear D. The CDR3 is made up of 16 amino acids. Germline V gene data show CDR1 as LGHNA and CDR2 as YNFKEQ. V lost 0 bases to trimming and J lost 2 bases, with 11 bases between them. The CDR3: CASSQDTAEPYNEQFF. The CDR3 DNA follows: TGTGCCAGCAGCCAAGATACAGCCGAGCCCTACAATGAGCAGTTCTTC.

This clonotype was picked up a small number of times. The chain couples TRBV4-2 to TRBJ2-7, with D perhaps matching TRBD1 (5 bases). CDR3 length equals 15 residues. Trimming removed 4 bases at V and 3 bases at J, with 16 bases between. The V gene's germline CDR1 is LGHNA and CDR2 YNFKEQ. The CDR3 DNA is TGTGCCAGCAGCCTGATGGGAAGGGGTGACTACGAGCAGTACTTC. Translating it yields CASSLMGRGDYEQYF.

This clonotype appeared a few times. This chain uses TRBV2 with TRBJ2-5; D is unresolved. This CDR3 contains 14 residues. V lost 2 bases and J lost 2, with 9 bases in between. CDR1 and CDR2 (germline): SNHLY, FYNNEI. For the CDR3, the DNA is TGTGCCAGCAGTGAAAGGGCGGTACAAGAGACCCAGTACTTC. This gives the protein CASSERAVQETQYF.

This clonotype was recorded once. This chain uses TRBV7-3 with TRBJ2-2, with TRBD2 matching over 10 bases. V gave up 2 bases and J gave up 4 bases; unmatched junction bases: 13. CDR3 length: 19 residues. Germline V CDR1 and CDR2: SGHTA, FQGTGA. The chain's CDR3 is CASSLFPISTSGATGELFF. CDR3 coding DNA: TGTGCCAGCAGCTTATTCCCCATTTCCACTAGCGGGGCCACCGGGGAGCTGTTTTTT.

In this sample, this clonotype turned up many times. The chain uses TRBV27 and TRBJ1-2; D might be TRBD1 (5 bases). Trimming took 8 bases from V and 4 from J, leaving 8 bases between them. The CDR3 length is 11 residues. Germline-derived CDR1 and CDR2 are MNHEY and SMNVEV (reference sequence). The CDR3 spells CASSQGYGYTF. CDR3 in DNA: TGTGCCAGCTCTCAGGGCTATGGCTACACCTTC.

The CDR3 DNA is TGTGCCAGCAGCCAAGATCCTGGGAGACCGAGGCAGACCCAGTACTTC. Its protein is CASSQDPGRPRQTQYF. The rearrangement uses TRBV4-2 and TRBJ2-4; D might be TRBD2 (5 bases). The J call may be incorrect, as the DNA end agrees better with TRBJ2-5. Germline V gives CDR1 LGHNA, CDR2 YNFKEQ. This CDR3 comprises 16 residues.

The chain is built from TRBV4-1 and TRBJ2-7, with D maybe TRBD2 (6 bases). This CDR3 is 14 amino acids long. Germline values: CDR1 MGHRA, CDR2 YSYEKL. V was pared by 0 bases and J by 6 bases, with 12 bases between. The CDR3 DNA is TGCGCCAGCAGCCAAGACCGGTTCGGGGGCGAGCAGTACTTC. Translation gives CASSQDRFGGEQYF.

This clonotype was picked up a small number of times. The chain employs TRBV10-3 and TRBJ2-3; D not resolved. With 5 bases removed from V and 4 bases from J, the gap between germline ends came to 10 bases. This CDR3 spans 13 amino acids. Per germline, CDR1 ENHRY and CDR2 SYGVKD. DNA of the CDR3: TGTGCCATCAGTATCGAGGCCTCAGATACGCAGTATTTT. This gives the protein CAISIEASDTQYF.

This clonotype was picked up a small number of times. The rearrangement uses TRBV29-1 and TRBJ1-1; D possibly corresponds to TRBD1 (5 bases). Germline values: CDR1 SQVTM, CDR2 ANQGSEA. CDR3 length: 12 residues. V lost 7 bases and J lost 6, with 15 bases in between. CDR3 protein: CSAKGRGSEAFF. The CDR3 nucleotides read TGCAGCGCGAAGGGACGGGGGTCTGAAGCTTTCTTT.

The chain employs TRBV2 and TRBJ1-1; D may be TRBD1 (6 bases). Germline assignment: CDR1 SNHLY and CDR2 FYNNEI. The CDR3 is 14 residues long. V was clipped by 7 bases and J by 1 base, with 13 bases between them. CDR3 protein: CASTMTGTNTEAFF. CDR3 nucleotides: TGTGCCAGCACCATGACAGGAACGAACACTGAAGCTTTCTTT. The full variable domain, completed using reference TRBV2 and TRBJ1-1, is EPEVTQTPSHQVTQMGQEVILRCVPISNHLYFYWYRQILGQKVEFLVSFYNNEISEKSEIFDDQFSVERPDGSNFTLKIRSTKLEDSAMYFCASTMTGTNTEAFFGQGTRLTVV.

In its sample, this clonotype was seen a few times. This sequence joins TRBV20-1 and TRBJ2-7; weak D call: TRBD1 (6 bases). Trimming left V 1 base short and J 7 bases short, with 17 bases between. Germline V lookup: CDR1 DFQATT, CDR2 SNEGSKA (reference sequence). This CDR3 is 14 amino acids long. This chain's CDR3 is CSARGGGIIHEQYF. The CDR3 DNA is TGCAGTGCTAGAGGAGGGGGTATAATTCATGAGCAGTACTTC.

This sequence joins TRBV7-9 and TRBJ2-3, with 13 bases fitting TRBD2. V shed 4 bases and J 8 bases; nucleotides not matched to a gene: 12. The germline gives CDR1 SEHNR, CDR2 FQNEAQ (reference sequence). The CDR3 runs to 17 residues. The CDR3 is CASSSGTSGGAISTQYF. The CDR3 DNA sequence: TGTGCCAGCAGCTCTGGAACTAGCGGGGGGGCAATTAGTACGCAGTATTTT.

The V gene is TRBV9, the J gene TRBJ2-1, with D hard to call. Germline assignment: CDR1 SGDLS and CDR2 YYNGEE. Trimming removed 0 bases from V and 8 bases from J, with 12 bases in between. The CDR3 is made up of 14 amino acids. This chain's CDR3 is CASSVGGRLDEQFF. For the CDR3, the DNA is TGTGCCAGCAGCGTAGGAGGTCGGTTAGATGAGCAGTTCTTC.

This clonotype was picked up a small number of times. The V and J genes are TRBV6-5 and TRBJ1-1, with 11 positions matching TRBD1. The CDR3 loop spans 12 amino acids. The V gene's germline CDR1 is MNHEY and CDR2 SVGAGI. With 7 bases clipped from V and 9 bases from J, the junction kept 4 bases outside the gene matches. CDR3 sequence (DNA): TGTGCCAGCATGGGGACAGGGGGGAAAGCTTTCTTT. Protein sequence: CASMGTGGKAFF.

This clonotype was counted a single time. CDR3 loop: CASSTSRGGSYGYTF. CDR3 bases: TGTGCCAGCAGTACCAGCAGGGGTGGAAGCTATGGCTACACCTTC. This sequence joins TRBV12-3 or TRBV12-4 and TRBJ1-2; a weak D match, TRBD1 (6 bases). Trimming left V 5 bases short and J 4 bases short, with 17 bases between. The CDR3 spans 15 residues.

The chain has TRBV4-2 and TRBJ2-1, with D hard to call. This CDR3 region has 15 residues. V was clipped by 0 bases and J by 5 bases, with 11 bases between them. The germline V gene has CDR1 LGHNA and CDR2 YNFKEQ. CDR3 in amino acids: CASSQDEYTHNEQFF. The CDR3 DNA reads as TGTGCCAGCAGCCAAGATGAGTACACCCACAATGAGCAGTTCTTC.